Presented here are 19 T cell receptor beta chains from one specimen sequenced in a study of cytomegalovirus exposure and HLA in healthy donors. The PCR used 60 Vbeta and 13 Jbeta primers. Here immunoSEQ multiplex PCR was the method, and the copy in TCRdb shows in-frame clones only, minus some. The data contain over 95,000 clones, 65% to 80% of them singletons. The specimen sequenced was PBMCs. The receptor set was obtained from a man aged 35-49 years in good health and CMV-seropositive.

This clone was detected only once. The CDR3 coding sequence is TGTGCCAGCAGCTTAGGTCCAGGACAGGGGTCCGGGGAGCTGTTTTTT. It translates to CASSLGPGQGSGELFF. The gene calls are TRBV7-6 and TRBJ2-2; 9 nucleotides align to TRBD1. J was trimmed by 6 bases and V by 1 base; bases with no gene match: 6. Germline CDR1 and CDR2: SGHVS and FNYEAQ. The CDR3 has 16 amino acids.

V usage is TRBV11-2 and J usage is TRBJ1-2, with D hard to call. Deletions cut 4 bases from V and 4 bases from J, with 7 bases between. Germline loops: CDR1 SGHAT, CDR2 FQNNGV. The CDR3 extends over 12 amino acids. The CDR3 protein is CASSSPGYGYTF. Here the CDR3 DNA reads TGTGCCAGCAGCTCTCCCGGCTATGGCTACACCTTC.

The chain links TRBV18 to TRBJ2-7; 7 bases map to TRBD1. CDR3 length equals 14 residues. Unmatched junction bases numbered 6, after V lost 4 bases and J lost 3 bases. Germline CDR1 is KGHSH and CDR2 is LQKENI. CDR3 region: CASSQATGSYEQYF. The CDR3, as DNA: TGTGCCAGCTCACAAGCGACAGGGAGCTACGAGCAGTACTTC. The full variable domain, with the rest looked up from reference TRBV18 and TRBJ2-7, is NAGVMQNPRHLVRRRGQEARLRCSPMKGHSHVYWYRQLPEEGLKFMVYLQKENIIDESGMPKERFSAEFPKEGPSILRIQQVVRGDSAAYFCASSQATGSYEQYFGPGTRLTVT.

This clone occurred a few times. The rearrangement links TRBV19 to TRBJ2-1; 11 positions match TRBD1. Germline V CDR1 and CDR2: LNHDA, SQIVND (reference sequence). The CDR3 loop spans 14 amino acids. V was pared by 4 bases and J by 7 bases, with 3 bases of the junction left unmatched. The CDR3 DNA is TGTGCCAGTAGTAGGGGACAGGGGGTAAATGAGCAGTTCTTC. Amino acids: CASSRGQGVNEQFF.

The V gene is TRBV28, the J gene TRBJ2-7, with 9 bases matching TRBD1. Germline values: CDR1 MDHEN, CDR2 SYDVKM. V lost 3 bases and J lost 4; bases outside the gene matches: 1. The CDR3 consists of 13 residues. Here the CDR3 reads CASSFDRGYEQYF. The CDR3 bases are TGTGCCAGCAGTTTCGACAGGGGGTACGAGCAGTACTTC.

CDR3 nucleotide sequence: TGTGCCAGCAGCTTTGGACTAGCGGCCACAGATACGCAGTATTTT. It encodes CASSFGLAATDTQYF. The rearrangement uses TRBV7-6 and TRBJ2-3, with TRBD2 matching over 10 bases. The ends lost 3 bases at V and 2 bases at J; junction bases unmatched: 2. Germline V gene sequence: CDR1 SGHVS, CDR2 FNYEAQ. The CDR3 is 15 amino acids.

The chain is built from TRBV9 and TRBJ2-3; D gene uncertain. The CDR3 runs to 15 residues. CDR1 SGDLS and CDR2 YYNGEE come from the germline V gene. The germline V and J ends were trimmed by 0 bases and 4 bases, with 12 bases remaining between them. CDR3 in DNA: TGTGCCAGCAGCGTAGCTGATCTGCCGGCAGATACGCAGTATTTT. Residues: CASSVADLPADTQYF.

V gene TRBV4-1 combines with J gene TRBJ2-7; tentative D call: TRBD2 (7 bases). CDR1 and CDR2 (germline): MGHRA, YSYEKL. The CDR3 covers 15 residues. Trimming stripped 3 bases from V and 2 bases from J, with 14 bases between. CDR3 loop: CASSHDGGATYEQYF. As DNA, the CDR3 is TGCGCCAGCAGCCACGATGGGGGGGCCACCTACGAGCAGTACTTC.

On this clone: Other DNA variants within this sample encode the same CDR3. CDR3 DNA: TGCGCCAGCAGAGAACTTTCAGGGTCTCCAACAGATACGCAGTATTTT. As protein: CASRELSGSPTDTQYF. V and J are TRBV5-1 and TRBJ2-3; D possibly corresponds to TRBD1 (5 bases). The V end lost 5 bases, the J end lost 3 bases, and 19 bases lay between the germline ends. There are 16 residues in the CDR3. CDR1 is SGHRS, CDR2 YFSETQ, per germline.

Concerning this clone itself: One junction end disagrees with the germline gene, perhaps due to a read error. The V call is TRBV7-7, the J call TRBJ2-5; D not certain. Germline V gene sequence: CDR1 SSHAT, CDR2 FNYEAQ (reference sequence). The CDR3 consists of 15 residues. CDR3 bases: TGTGCTAGCAGCTTAGACCGCGAACCGCAAGAGACCCAGTACTTC. Its protein is CASSLDREPQETQYF.

This sequence joins TRBV28 and TRBJ2-1, with D unclear. V lost 2 bases and J 5 bases, leaving 7 bases between the germline ends. Per germline, CDR1 MDHEN and CDR2 SYDVKM. The CDR3 has 13 amino acids. CDR3 DNA: TGTGCCAGCAGTTTAGAGTTTGACAATGAGCAGTTCTTC. Translating it yields CASSLEFDNEQFF.

The rearrangement links TRBV6-5 to TRBJ2-7; no reliable D call. The germline CDR1 and CDR2 sequences are MNHEY and SVGAGI. Trimming removed 8 bases at V and 4 bases at J, with 15 bases between. The CDR3 is 13 amino acids. The DNA of the CDR3 is TGTGCCAGCTGTGGGCAAGATACATACGAGCAGTACTTC. It is translated as CASCGQDTYEQYF.

This clone was seen more than once but under ten times. V usage is TRBV5-1 and J usage is TRBJ1-1, with D unclear. The CDR3 length is 15 residues. Germline-derived CDR1 and CDR2 are SGHRS and YFSETQ. With 1 base removed from V and 4 bases from J, the gap between germline ends came to 14 bases. CDR3 region: CASSLSEGLSTEAFF. CDR3 nucleotides: TGCGCCAGCAGCTTGAGTGAGGGATTGAGCACTGAAGCTTTCTTT.

The genes are TRBV19 and TRBJ2-3; a weak D match, TRBD2 (6 bases). Trimming shortened V by 1 base and J by 0 bases, and 11 bases separated the two germline ends. The CDR3 sequence is 16 residues long. Germline CDR1 LNHDA, CDR2 SQIVND (reference sequence). CDR3 nucleotides: TGTGCCAGTAGTATAGTACACCGGGAGAGCACAGATACGCAGTATTTT. This encodes CASSIVHRESTDTQYF.

The chain uses TRBV7-3 and TRBJ2-1, with D perhaps matching TRBD1 (7 bases). This CDR3 has 17 residues. Looked up from germline, CDR1 is SGHTA and CDR2 is FQGTGA. V gave up 5 bases and J gave up 1 base, with 18 bases separating them. The CDR3 region is CASSTRGPRGSYNEQFF. The CDR3 DNA reads as TGTGCCAGCAGCACTAGGGGGCCCCGGGGGTCCTACAATGAGCAGTTCTTC.

This clone has a handful of counts. The chain has TRBV19 and TRBJ1-1; perhaps TRBD1 as D (5 bases). The CDR3 has 13 amino acids. The V gene lost 11 bases and the J gene lost 3 bases, with 16 bases spanning the gap. Germline CDR1 LNHDA, CDR2 SQIVND (reference sequence). The CDR3 DNA reads as TGTGCCGCCAGCCTCGACAGCGACACTGAAGCTTTCTTT. Its translation is CAASLDSDTEAFF. Full variable domain (rest looked up from reference TRBV19 and TRBJ1-1): DGGITQSPKYLFRKEGQNVTLSCEQNLNHDAMYWYRQDPGQGLRLIYYSQIVNDFQKGDIAEGYSVSREKKESFPLTVTSAQKNPTAFYLCAASLDSDTEAFFGQGTRLTVV.

This clone occurred once. This chain uses TRBV28 with TRBJ1-2; possible D gene TRBD1, 6 bases. Germline V gives CDR1 MDHEN, CDR2 SYDVKM. The V gene lost 5 bases and the J gene lost 1 base, with 14 bases spanning the gap. CDR3 length: 15 amino acids. This chain's CDR3 is CASSPGQIVNYGYTF. The CDR3 DNA is TGTGCCAGCAGTCCCGGACAGATAGTTAACTATGGCTACACCTTC.

The V and J genes are TRBV7-9 and TRBJ1-2; 7 positions match TRBD1. In germline, CDR1 is SEHNR, CDR2 FQNEAQ (reference sequence). The CDR3 is 15 amino acids. V was clipped by 2 bases and J by 0 bases; unmatched bases: 3. The CDR3 DNA sequence: TGTGCCAGCAGCTTAATGGGGACAGCTAACTATGGCTACACCTTC. It specifies CASSLMGTANYGYTF.

The chain uses TRBV10-3 and TRBJ2-1, with 12 bases identical to TRBD2. In germline, CDR1 is ENHRY, CDR2 SYGVKD. V was pared by 2 bases and J by 16 bases, with 6 bases of the junction left unmatched. The CDR3 runs to 13 residues. CDR3 in DNA: TGTGCCATCAGTGAGCCACCTAGCGGGGGGGCATTCTTC. Protein product: CAISEPPSGGAFF.